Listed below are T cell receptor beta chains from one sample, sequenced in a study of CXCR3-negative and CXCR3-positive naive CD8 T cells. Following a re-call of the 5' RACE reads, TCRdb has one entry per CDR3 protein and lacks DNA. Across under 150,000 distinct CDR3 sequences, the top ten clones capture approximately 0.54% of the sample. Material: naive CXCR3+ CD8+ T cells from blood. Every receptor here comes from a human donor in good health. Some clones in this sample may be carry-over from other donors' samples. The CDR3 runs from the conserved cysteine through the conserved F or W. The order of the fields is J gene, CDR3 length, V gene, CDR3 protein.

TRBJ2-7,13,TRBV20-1,CSARAYSSYEQYF
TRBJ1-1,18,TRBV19,CASSHLAGTGLVNTEAFF
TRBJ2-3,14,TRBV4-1,CASSQAGSTDTQYF
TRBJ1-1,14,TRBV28,CASSPNRGNTEAFF
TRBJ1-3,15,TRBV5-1,CASSLDRGLGNTIYF
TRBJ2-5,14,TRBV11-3,CASSPRTGEGTQYF
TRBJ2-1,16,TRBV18,CASSATGTSGSNEQFF
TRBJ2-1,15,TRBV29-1,CSVEPPPGTGNEQFF
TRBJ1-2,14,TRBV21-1,CASSTHRGEFGYTF
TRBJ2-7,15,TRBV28,CASSSPAGPTYEQYF
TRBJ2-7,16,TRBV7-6,CASSLRLAGAIYEQYF
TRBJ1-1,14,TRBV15,CATSRGDSNTEAFF
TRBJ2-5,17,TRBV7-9,CASSSTWTSGSQETQYF
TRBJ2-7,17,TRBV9,CASSVSPIGRDYGEQYF
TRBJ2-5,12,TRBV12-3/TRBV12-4,CASRAEAETQYF
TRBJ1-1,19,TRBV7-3,CASSLEIPGDRGLDTEAFF
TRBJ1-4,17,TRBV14,CASSQDWKWTGDEKLFF
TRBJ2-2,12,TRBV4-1,CASSQGARELFF
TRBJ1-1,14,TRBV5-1,CASSLVRTNTEAFF
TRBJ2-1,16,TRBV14,CASSQDSGAPIWEQFF
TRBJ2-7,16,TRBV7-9,CASSSLDREISYEQYF
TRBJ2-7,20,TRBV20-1,CSARSSREPGLAGGADEQYF
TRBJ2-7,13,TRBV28,CASSFERDLEQYF
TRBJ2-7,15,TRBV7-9,CASSFVGDRGYEQYF
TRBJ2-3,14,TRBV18,CASSPPDSTDTQYF
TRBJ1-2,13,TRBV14,CASSQGGLYGYTF
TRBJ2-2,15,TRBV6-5,CASSYSGANTGELFF
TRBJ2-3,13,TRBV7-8,CASSLQGADTQYF
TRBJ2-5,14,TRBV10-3,CAISELGQQETQYF
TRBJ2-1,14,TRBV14,CASSHLRGYNEQFF
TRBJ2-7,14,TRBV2,CASSAGAASYEQYF
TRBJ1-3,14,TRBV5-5,CASSSGASGNTIYF
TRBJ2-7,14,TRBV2,CASRPGLAVHEQYF
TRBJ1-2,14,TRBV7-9,CASSLSPGADGYTF
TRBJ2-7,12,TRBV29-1,CSVRNWTVEQYF
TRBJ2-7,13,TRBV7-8,CASSSGHFYEQYF
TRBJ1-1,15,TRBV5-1,CASSLQSDLNTEAFF
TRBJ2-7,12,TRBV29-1,CGVIWGVDEQYF
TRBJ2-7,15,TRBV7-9,CASSPPGQDKFEQYF
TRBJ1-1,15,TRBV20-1,CSARDLVGNLTEAFF
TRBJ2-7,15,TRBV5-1,CASSLDQLYSYEQYF
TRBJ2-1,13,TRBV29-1,CSVVGGRVNEQFF
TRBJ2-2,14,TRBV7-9,CASSFSFGPIELFF
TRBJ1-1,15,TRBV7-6,CASSSFGVTNTEAFF
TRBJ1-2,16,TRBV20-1,CSARDLKGEDYYGYTF
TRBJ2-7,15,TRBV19,CASSIEGSSSYEQYF
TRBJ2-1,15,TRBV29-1,CSALVGVGCYNEQFF
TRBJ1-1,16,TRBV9,CASSPQPGTGGTEAFF
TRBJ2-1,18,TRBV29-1,CSVEELGGDLVAYNEQFF
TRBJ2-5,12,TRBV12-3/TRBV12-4,CASSSGGETQYF
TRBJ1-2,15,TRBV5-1,CASSLIVSGGDGYTF
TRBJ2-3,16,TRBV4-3,CASSQDRAPEIDTQYF
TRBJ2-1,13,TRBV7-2,CASSLGPHNEQFF